The source of this TCR beta chain is a study of cytomegalovirus exposure and HLA in healthy donors. Study context: In a previous analysis, 120 million or so unique TCR beta sequences were found from 150 million to 200 million T cells.

PCR used 60 Vbeta primers and 13 Jbeta primers. Here immunoSEQ multiplex PCR was the method, and the copy in TCRdb shows in-frame clones only, minus some. Found here are some 75,000 clones; the top ten clones hold 4.5% to 6%. Study-wide findings and caveats: Cytomegalovirus association was listed for 164 TCR beta chains. DRB1 had the most TCR associations and HLA-C the fewest, a later analysis found, with rates varying by HLA locus.

Trimming took 2 bases from V and 7 from J; bases not matched to a gene: 10. Looked up from germline, CDR1 is SGHDT and CDR2 is YYEEEE. This CDR3 has 17 residues. Comments on this clone: The antigen is undetermined.

The sample taken for sequencing was PBMCs. This receptor was obtained from a man aged 35-49 years in good health and CMV-seronegative. The genes are TRBV5-6 and TRBJ1-5; 12 bases match TRBD1. This CDR3 reads CASSFGTGGANDQPQHF. CDR3 bases: TGTGCCAGCAGCTTTGGGACAGGGGGCGCGAACGACCAGCCCCAGCATTTT.